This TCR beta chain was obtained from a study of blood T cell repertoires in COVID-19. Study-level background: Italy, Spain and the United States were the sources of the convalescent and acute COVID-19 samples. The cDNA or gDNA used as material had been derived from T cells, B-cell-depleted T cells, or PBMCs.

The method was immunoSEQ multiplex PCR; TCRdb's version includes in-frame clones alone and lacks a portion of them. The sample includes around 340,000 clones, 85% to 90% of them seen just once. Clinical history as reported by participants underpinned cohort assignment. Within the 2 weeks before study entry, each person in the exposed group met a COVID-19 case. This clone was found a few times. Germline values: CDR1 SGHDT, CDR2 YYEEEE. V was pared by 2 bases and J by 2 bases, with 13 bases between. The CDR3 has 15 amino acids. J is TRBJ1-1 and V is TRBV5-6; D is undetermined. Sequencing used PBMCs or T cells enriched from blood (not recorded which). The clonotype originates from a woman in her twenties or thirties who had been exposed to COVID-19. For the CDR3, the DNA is TGTGCCAGCAGCTTATCTCAGCGGATTAACACTGAAGCTTTCTTT. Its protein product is CASSLSQRINTEAFF.